This TCR beta chain emerged from a study of T cell repertoires in cytomegalovirus infection. Background on the study: Newly reported HLA-C-restricted and thoroughly characterized HLA-B-restricted CMV epitopes were employed. Based on public TCR beta signatures, there were indications of CMV infection and of a matching HLA type. Study results and caveats: Carriage of CMV together with the relevant HLA was identifiable through cumulative public TCR beta family frequency.

The germline V gene has CDR1 DFQATT and CDR2 SNEGSKA (reference sequence). The CDR3 length is 12 residues. V lost 0 bases to trimming and J lost 7 bases, with 9 bases between them. In the case of this clonotype: Its antigen is not known.

Via MiXCR, TCRdb re-called the reads, giving one row per CDR3 protein. The sample has about 890,000 distinct CDR3 sequences, 25% to 40% seen once. The TCR was taken from a human donor in good health (CMV status not recorded). Some clones in this sample may be carry-over from other donors' samples. This sample comprised cultured CD8+ T cells from PBMCs, obtained from culture after CMV antigen stimulation. The chain joins TRBV20-1 to TRBJ1-2, with D maybe TRBD1 (5 bases). The CDR3 is CSARDGGTGYTF. CDR3 in DNA: TGCAGTGCTAGAGATGGGGGGACTGGCTACACCTTC.